This TCR beta chain was sequenced in a study of blood T cell repertoires in COVID-19. Study summary: In each case, the material was cDNA or gDNA derived from T cells, B-cell-depleted T cells, or PBMCs.

Patients at the Seattle site were enrolled during active infection and followed longitudinally. Method: immunoSEQ multiplex PCR; TCRdb's copy keeps in-frame clones and lacks some. The table shows fewer than 300,000 clones, with 70% to 90% occurring only once. The CDR3 runs to 12 residues. Trimming took 5 bases from V and 5 from J, leaving 10 bases between them. Germline V gives CDR1 MDHEN, CDR2 SYDVKM. The sequence derives from a woman in her 30s with COVID-19, enrolled during active disease. V usage is TRBV28 and J usage is TRBJ2-7; unclear D gene. Sequencing was performed on peripheral blood. This CDR3 is CASSRHYHEQYF. CDR3 in DNA: TGTGCCAGCAGTCGCCACTACCACGAGCAGTACTTC. Based on the CDR3 plus reference TRBV28 and TRBJ2-7, the full variable domain is DVKVTQSSRYLVKRTGEKVFLECVQDMDHENMFWYRQDPGLGLRLIYFSYDVKMKEKGDIPEGYSVSREKKERFSLILESASTNQTSMYLCASSRHYHEQYFGPGTRLTVT.